The TCR beta chain under discussion was sequenced for a study of lymphopenia after photon versus proton radiotherapy. Comments on this clone: Its matching antigen is unknown.

Notes on the study in general: A bigger post-nadir fall in TCR diversity correlated inversely with survival time in deceased patients. Only patients who died were analyzed for survival; proton advantage is unproven. Oligoclonal CD8+ Temra expansion after nadir drove photon patients' diversity drop. Under photons, naive T cells and diversity fell while effector/memory populations rose.

Some clones are missing from TCRdb's copy, which holds only in-frame ones; the method was immunoSEQ multiplex PCR. The sample has some 170,000 clones, about 85% seen once. Here the sequenced sample was peripheral blood, taken from a patient treated with photon-based radiotherapy. This sequence originates from a man aged 50 to 59 with gastric cancer.

The CDR3: CAWNPGQGYTEAFF. For the CDR3, the DNA is TGTGCCTGGAATCCGGGACAGGGGTACACTGAAGCTTTCTTT. The chain employs TRBV30 and TRBJ1-1, with 10 bases identical to TRBD1. Per germline, CDR1 GTSNPN and CDR2 SVGIG (reference sequence). V lost 4 bases to trimming and J lost 3 bases; unmatched junction nucleotides: 5. There are 14 residues in the CDR3.